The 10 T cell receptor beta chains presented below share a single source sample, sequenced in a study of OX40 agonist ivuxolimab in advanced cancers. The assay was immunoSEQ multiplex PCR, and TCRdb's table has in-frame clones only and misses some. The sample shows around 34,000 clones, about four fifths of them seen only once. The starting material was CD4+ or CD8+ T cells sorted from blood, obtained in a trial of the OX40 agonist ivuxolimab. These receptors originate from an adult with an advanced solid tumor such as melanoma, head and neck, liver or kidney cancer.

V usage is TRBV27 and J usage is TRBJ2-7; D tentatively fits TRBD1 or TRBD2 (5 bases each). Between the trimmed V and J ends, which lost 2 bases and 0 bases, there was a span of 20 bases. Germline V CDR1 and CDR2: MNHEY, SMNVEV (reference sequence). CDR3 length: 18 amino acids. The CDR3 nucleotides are TGTGCCAGCAGTTTAATGGTACGTGGGACGGGGAGCTCCTACGAGCAGTACTTC. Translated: CASSLMVRGTGSSYEQYF.

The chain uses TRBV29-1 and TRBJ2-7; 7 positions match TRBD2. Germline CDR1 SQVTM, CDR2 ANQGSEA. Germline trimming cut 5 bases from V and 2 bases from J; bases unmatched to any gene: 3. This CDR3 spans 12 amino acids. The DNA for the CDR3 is TGCAGCGTTAGCGGGGCACCCTACGAGCAGTACTTC. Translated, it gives CSVSGAPYEQYF.

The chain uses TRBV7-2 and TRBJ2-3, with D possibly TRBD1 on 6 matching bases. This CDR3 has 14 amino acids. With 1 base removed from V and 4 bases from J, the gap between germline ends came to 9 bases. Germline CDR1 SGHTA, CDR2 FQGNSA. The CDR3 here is CASSLVGGSDTQYF. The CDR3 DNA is TGTGCCAGCAGCTTAGTAGGGGGTTCAGATACGCAGTATTTT.

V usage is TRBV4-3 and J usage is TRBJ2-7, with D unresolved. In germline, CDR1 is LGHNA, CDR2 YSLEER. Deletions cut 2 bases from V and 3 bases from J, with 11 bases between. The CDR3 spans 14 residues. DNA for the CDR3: TGCGCCAGCAGCCAACGGACCCTAGACTACGAGCAGTACTTC. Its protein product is CASSQRTLDYEQYF.

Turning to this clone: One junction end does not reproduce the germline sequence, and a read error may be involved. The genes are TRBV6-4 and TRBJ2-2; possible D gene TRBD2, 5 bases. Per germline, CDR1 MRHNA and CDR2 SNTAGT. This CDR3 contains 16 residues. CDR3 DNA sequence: TGTGCCAGCAGGAATCCGTCGGCTCGGATTCTTTGGGGAGCTGTTTTT. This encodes CASRNPSARILWGAVF.

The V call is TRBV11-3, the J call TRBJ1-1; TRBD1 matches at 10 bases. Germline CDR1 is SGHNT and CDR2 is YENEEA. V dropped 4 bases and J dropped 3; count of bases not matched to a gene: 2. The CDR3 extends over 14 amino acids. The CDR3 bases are TGTGCCAGCAGCTCAGGACAGGGGGACACTGAAGCTTTCTTT. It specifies CASSSGQGDTEAFF.

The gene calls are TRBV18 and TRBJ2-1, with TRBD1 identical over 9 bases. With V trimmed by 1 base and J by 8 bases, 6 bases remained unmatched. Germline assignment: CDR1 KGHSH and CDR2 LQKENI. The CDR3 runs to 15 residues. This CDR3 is CASSPQQGARDEQFF. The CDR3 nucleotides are TGTGCCAGCTCACCACAACAGGGGGCGCGGGATGAGCAGTTCTTC. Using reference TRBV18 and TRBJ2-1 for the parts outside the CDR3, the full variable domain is NAGVMQNPRHLVRRRGQEARLRCSPMKGHSHVYWYRQLPEEGLKFMVYLQKENIIDESGMPKERFSAEFPKEGPSILRIQQVVRGDSAAYFCASSPQQGARDEQFFGPGTRLTVL.

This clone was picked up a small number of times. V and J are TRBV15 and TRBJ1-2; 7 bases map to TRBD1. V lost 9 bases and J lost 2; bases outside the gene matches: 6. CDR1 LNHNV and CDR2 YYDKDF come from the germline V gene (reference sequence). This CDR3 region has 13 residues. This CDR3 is CATTTGDNYGYTF. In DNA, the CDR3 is TGTGCCACTACTACAGGGGACAACTATGGCTACACCTTC.

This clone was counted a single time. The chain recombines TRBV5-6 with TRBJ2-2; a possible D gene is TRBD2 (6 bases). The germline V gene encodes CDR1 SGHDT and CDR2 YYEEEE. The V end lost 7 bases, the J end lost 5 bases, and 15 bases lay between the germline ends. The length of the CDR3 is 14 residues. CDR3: CASAWRVATGELFF. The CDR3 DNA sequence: TGTGCCAGCGCCTGGAGGGTGGCTACCGGGGAGCTGTTTTTT.

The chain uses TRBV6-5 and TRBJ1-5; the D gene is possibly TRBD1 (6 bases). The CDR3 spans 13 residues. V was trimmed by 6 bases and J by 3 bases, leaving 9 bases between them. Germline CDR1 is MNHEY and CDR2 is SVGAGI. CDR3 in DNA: TGTGCCAGCAGAAGGGACATCAATCAGCCCCAGCATTTT. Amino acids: CASRRDINQPQHF.